The rows below give T cell receptor beta chains drawn from one sample of a study of molecular identifiers for immune sequencing clone quantification. TCRdb processed the PCR reads anew with MiXCR; each CDR3 protein has one entry. The sample carries around 40,000 distinct CDR3 sequences, about a fifth recorded once. The sample was naive CD8+ T cells from blood, with Jurkat cell RNA spiked in. Receptor source: a human donor in good health. Some libraries in this study had Jurkat cell RNA spiked in. CDR3s leave out the opening cysteine and the closing phenylalanine or tryptophan. A D gene is named only where the DNA matches it firmly.

>NA|TRBJ2-3|TRBV3-1|14
ASSQGGAYGTDTQY
>NA|TRBJ1-4|TRBV20-1|10
RARPTNEKLF
>NA|TRBJ2-2|TRBV19|11
ASSILSTGELF
>NA|TRBJ2-3|TRBV9|8
ASAGNTQY
>NA|TRBJ2-3|TRBV29-1|13
SVEVKGRSTNTQY
>NA|TRBJ1-5|TRBV19|12
ASSLWARNQPQH
>TRBD2|TRBJ2-4|TRBV2|14
ASSEEREWTKNIQY
>NA|TRBJ2-3|TRBV30|12
AWSAGELTDTQY
>NA|TRBJ2-1|TRBV7-6|10
ASSPGDNEQF
>NA|TRBJ1-1|TRBV7-9|12
ASRSNGGHTEAF